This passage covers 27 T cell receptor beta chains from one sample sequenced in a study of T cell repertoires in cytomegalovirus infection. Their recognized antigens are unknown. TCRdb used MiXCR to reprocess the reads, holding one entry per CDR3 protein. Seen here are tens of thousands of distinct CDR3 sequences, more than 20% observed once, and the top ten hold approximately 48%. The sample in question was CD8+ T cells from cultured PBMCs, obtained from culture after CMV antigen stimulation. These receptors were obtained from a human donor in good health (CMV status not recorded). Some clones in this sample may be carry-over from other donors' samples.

The CDR3 DNA is TGTGCCAGCATTCGTAGCGGGAGGGCCGACGAGCAGTACTTC. Its protein is CASIRSGRADEQYF. The V and J genes are TRBV6-1 and TRBJ2-7; TRBD2 agrees at 11 bases. V lost 7 bases to trimming and J lost 5 bases; unmatched junction nucleotides: 7. The CDR3 spans 14 residues. Germline CDR1 and CDR2: MNHNS and SASEGT.

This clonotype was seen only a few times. The CDR3 sequence is CASRNPGAGAYNEQFF. The CDR3, as DNA: TGTGCCAGCAGGAACCCCGGGGCAGGGGCTTACAATGAGCAGTTCTTC. The chain recombines TRBV6-6 with TRBJ2-1; a weak D match, TRBD1 (6 bases). The germline V gene has CDR1 MNHNY and CDR2 SVGAGI (reference sequence). V was trimmed by 6 bases and J by 4 bases, leaving 19 bases between them. CDR3 size: 16 residues.

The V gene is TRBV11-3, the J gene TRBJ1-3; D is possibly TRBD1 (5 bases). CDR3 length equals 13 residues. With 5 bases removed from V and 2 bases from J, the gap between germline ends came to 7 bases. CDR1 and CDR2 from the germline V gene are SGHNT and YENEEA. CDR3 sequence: CASSQGTGNTIYF. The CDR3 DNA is TGTGCCAGCAGCCAGGGAACTGGAAACACCATATATTTT. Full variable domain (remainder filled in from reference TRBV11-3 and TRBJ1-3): EAGVVQSPRYKIIEKKQPVAFWCNPISGHNTLYWYLQNLGQGPELLIRYENEEAVDDSQLPKDRFSAERLKGVDSTLKIQPAELGDSAVYLCASSQGTGNTIYFGEGSWLTVV.

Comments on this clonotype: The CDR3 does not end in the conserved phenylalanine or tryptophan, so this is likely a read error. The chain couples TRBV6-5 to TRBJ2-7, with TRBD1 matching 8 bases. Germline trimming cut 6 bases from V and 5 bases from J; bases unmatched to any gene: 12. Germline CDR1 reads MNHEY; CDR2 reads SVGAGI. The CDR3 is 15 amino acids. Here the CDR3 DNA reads TGTGCCAGCAGACCCAGGACAGGGACCAGCAACGAGCAGTACTCC. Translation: CASRPRTGTSNEQYS.

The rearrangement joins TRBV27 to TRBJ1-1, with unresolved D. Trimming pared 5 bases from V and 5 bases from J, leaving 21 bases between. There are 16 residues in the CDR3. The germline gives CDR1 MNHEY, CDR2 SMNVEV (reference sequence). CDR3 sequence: CASSTSDGRPGTEAFF. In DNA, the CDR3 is TGTGCCAGCAGTACTTCAGACGGACGGCCGGGGACTGAAGCTTTCTTT.

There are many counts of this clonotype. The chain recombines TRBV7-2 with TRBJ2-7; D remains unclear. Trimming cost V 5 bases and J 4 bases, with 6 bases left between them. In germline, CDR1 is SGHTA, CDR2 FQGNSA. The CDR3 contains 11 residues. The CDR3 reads CASSPGYEQYF. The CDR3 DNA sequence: TGTGCCAGCAGCCCGGGTTACGAGCAGTACTTC.

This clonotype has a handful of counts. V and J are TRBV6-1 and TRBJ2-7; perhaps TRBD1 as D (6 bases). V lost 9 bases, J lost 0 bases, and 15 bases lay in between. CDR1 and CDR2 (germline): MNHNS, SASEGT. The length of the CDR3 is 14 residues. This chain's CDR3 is CASLDRLNSYEQYF. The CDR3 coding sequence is TGTGCCAGTCTTGACAGGCTAAACTCCTACGAGCAGTACTTC.

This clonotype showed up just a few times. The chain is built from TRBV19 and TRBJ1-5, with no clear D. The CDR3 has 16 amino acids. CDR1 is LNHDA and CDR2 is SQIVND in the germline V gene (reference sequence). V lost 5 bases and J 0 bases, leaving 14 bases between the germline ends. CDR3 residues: CASSPQAGISNQPQHF. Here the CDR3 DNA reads TGTGCCAGTAGTCCCCAGGCGGGGATTAGCAATCAGCCCCAGCATTTT. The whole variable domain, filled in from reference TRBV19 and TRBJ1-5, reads DGGITQSPKYLFRKEGQNVTLSCEQNLNHDAMYWYRQDPGQGLRLIYYSQIVNDFQKGDIAEGYSVSREKKESFPLTVTSAQKNPTAFYLCASSPQAGISNQPQHFGDGTRLSIL.

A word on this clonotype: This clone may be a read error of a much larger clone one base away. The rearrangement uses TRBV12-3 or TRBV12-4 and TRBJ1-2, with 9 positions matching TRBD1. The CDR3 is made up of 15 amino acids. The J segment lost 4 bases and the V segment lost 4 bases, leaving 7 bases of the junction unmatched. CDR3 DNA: TGTGCCAGCAGTTACTTACAGGGGGCCCTCTATGGCTACACCTTC. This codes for CASSYLQGALYGYTF.

Written as DNA, the CDR3 is TGTGCCAGCAGCTTGGCAGGGGGGACCTACGAGCAGTACTTC. Translated: CASSLAGGTYEQYF. This chain uses TRBV5-5 with TRBJ2-7; TRBD1 might be the D (7 bases). The germline V gene has CDR1 SGHKS and CDR2 YYEKEE (reference sequence). Trimming removed 0 bases from V and 2 bases from J, with 9 bases in between. The CDR3 consists of 14 residues.

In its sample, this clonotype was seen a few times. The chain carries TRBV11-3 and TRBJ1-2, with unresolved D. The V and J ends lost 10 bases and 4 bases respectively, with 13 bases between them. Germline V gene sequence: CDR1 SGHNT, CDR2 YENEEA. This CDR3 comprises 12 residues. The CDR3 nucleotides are TGTGCCACCTCGGGTCGATCCTATGGCTACACCTTC. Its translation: CATSGRSYGYTF.

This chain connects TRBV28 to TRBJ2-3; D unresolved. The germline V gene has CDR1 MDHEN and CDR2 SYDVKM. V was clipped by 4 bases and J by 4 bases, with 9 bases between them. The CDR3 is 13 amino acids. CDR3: CASSSLAADTQYF. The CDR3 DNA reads TGTGCCAGCAGTTCGCTGGCGGCAGATACGCAGTATTTT.

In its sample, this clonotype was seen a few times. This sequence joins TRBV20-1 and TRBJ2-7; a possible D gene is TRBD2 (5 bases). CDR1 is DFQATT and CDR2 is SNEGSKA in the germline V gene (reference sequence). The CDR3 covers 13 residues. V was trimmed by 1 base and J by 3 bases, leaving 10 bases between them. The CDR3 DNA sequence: TGCAGTGCTAGAGGGGTCCGGGACTACGAGCAGTACTTC. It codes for CSARGVRDYEQYF.

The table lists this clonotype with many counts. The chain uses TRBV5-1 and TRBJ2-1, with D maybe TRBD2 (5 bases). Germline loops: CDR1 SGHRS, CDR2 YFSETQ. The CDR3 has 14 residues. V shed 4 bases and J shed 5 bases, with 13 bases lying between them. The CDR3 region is CASSIPGIHNEQFF. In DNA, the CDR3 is TGCGCCAGCAGCATTCCCGGGATACACAATGAGCAGTTCTTC.

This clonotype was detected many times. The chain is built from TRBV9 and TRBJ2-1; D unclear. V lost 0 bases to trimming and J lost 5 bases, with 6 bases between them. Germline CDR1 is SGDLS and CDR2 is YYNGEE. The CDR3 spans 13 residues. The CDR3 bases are TGTGCCAGCAGCGTAGGGTCAGACAATGAGCAGTTCTTC. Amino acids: CASSVGSDNEQFF. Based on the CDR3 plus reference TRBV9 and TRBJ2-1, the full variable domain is DSGVTQTPKHLITATGQRVTLRCSPRSGDLSVYWYQQSLDQGLQFLIQYYNGEERAKGNILERFSAQQFPDLHSELNLSSLELGDSALYFCASSVGSDNEQFFGPGTRLTVL.

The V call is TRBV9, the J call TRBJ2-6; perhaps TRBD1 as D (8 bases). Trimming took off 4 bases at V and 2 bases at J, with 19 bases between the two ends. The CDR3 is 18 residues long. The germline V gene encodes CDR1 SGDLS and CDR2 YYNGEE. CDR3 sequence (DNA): TGTGCCAGCAGCCTCCGGACAGGGAGGGATCCTGGGGCCAACGTCCTGACTTTC. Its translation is CASSLRTGRDPGANVLTF.

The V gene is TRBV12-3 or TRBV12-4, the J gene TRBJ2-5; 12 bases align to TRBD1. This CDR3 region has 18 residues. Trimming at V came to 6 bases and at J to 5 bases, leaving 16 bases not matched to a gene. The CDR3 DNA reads TGTGCCAGCAGCCCCTACGGGCGGGACAGGGGGCGCGGGGAGACCCAGTACTTC. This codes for CASSPYGRDRGRGETQYF.

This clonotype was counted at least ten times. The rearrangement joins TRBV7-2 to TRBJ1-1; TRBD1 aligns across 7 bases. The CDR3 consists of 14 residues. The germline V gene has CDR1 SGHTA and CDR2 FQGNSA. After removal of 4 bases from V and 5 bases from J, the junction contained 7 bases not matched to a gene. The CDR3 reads CASSSTGAGTEAFF. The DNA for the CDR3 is TGTGCCAGCAGCTCCACAGGGGCAGGGACTGAAGCTTTCTTT.

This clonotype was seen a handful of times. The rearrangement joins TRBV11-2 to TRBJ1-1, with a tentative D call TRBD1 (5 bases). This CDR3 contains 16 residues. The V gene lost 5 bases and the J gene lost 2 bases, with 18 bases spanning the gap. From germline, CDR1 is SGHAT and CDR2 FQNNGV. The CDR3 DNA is TGTGCCAGCAGCCGCCTCGCATGGGGCAGTAACACTGAAGCTTTCTTT. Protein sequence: CASSRLAWGSNTEAFF.

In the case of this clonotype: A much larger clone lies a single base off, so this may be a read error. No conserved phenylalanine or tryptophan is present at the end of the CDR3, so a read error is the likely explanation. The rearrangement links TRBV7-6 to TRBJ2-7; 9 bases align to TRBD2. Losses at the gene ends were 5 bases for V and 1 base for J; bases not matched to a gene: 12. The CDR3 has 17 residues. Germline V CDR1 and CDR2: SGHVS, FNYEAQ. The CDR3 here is CASSPEISGSLSYEQYS. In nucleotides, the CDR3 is TGTGCCAGCAGCCCGGAAATTAGCGGGAGTCTATCCTACGAGCAGTACTCC.

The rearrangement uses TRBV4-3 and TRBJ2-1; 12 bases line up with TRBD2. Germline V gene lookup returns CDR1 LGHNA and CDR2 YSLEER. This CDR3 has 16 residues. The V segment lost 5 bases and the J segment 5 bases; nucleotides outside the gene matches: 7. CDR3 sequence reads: CASSEGLAGGDNEQFF. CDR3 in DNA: TGCGCCAGCAGCGAAGGGCTAGCGGGAGGGGACAATGAGCAGTTCTTC.

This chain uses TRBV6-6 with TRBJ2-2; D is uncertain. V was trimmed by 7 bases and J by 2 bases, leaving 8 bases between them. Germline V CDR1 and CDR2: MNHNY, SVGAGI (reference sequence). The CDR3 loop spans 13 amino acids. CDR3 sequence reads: CASNSLNTGELFF. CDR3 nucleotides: TGTGCCAGCAATTCATTAAACACCGGGGAGCTGTTTTTT.

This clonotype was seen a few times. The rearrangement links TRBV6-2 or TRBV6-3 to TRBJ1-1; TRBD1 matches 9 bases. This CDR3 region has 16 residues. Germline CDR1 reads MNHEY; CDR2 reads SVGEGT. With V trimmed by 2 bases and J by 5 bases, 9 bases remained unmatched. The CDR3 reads CASSYGTGRLRTEAFF. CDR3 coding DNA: TGTGCCAGCAGTTACGGGACAGGGAGGTTGCGGACTGAAGCTTTCTTT.

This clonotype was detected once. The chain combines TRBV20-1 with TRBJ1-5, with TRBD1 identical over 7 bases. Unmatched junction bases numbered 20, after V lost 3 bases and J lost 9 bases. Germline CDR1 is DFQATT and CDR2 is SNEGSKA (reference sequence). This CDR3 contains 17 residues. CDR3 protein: CSASSLSGDRTYGPQHF. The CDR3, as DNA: TGCAGTGCTAGCTCGCTCAGTGGGGACAGAACCTATGGGCCCCAGCATTTT.

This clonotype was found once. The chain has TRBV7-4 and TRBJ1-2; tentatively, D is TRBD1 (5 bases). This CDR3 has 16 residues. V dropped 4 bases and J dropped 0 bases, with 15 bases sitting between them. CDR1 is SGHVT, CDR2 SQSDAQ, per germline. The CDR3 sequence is CASSYLMTETNYGYTF. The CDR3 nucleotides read TGTGCCAGCAGCTATCTTATGACAGAAACTAACTATGGCTACACCTTC.

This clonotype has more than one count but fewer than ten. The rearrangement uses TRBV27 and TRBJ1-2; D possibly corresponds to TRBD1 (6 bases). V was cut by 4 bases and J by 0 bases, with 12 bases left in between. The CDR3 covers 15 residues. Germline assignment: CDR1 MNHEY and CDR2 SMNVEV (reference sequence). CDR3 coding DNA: TGTGCCAGCAGTTACAACAGGGCCTCTAACTATGGCTACACCTTC. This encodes CASSYNRASNYGYTF.

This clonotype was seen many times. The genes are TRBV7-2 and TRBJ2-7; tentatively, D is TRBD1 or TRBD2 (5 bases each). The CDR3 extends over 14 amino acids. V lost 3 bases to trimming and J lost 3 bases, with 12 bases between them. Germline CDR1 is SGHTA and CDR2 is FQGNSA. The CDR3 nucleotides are TGTGCCAGCAGCTTCAGGGACGCGGTCTACGAGCAGTACTTC. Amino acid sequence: CASSFRDAVYEQYF.